One and the same sample provided the 5 T cell receptor beta chains below, sequenced in a study of blood T cell repertoires in COVID-19. Produced via immunoSEQ multiplex PCR; TCRdb's table is partial and in-frame only. The data show just over 300,000 clones, with under 90% seen just once and approximately 1.8% held by the top ten. The sample comprised peripheral blood. The receptors were sampled from a woman in her 30s with COVID-19, enrolled during active disease.

CDR3 sequence (DNA): TGTGCCAGCAGTTTTGTCCGGGACAGGGGGCGCGATGAGCAGTTCTTC. It translates to CASSFVRDRGRDEQFF. The chain has TRBV5-4 and TRBJ2-1; 12 bases align to TRBD1. V trimming: 5 bases; J trimming: 8 bases; junction bases outside the gene matches: 11. Germline V lookup: CDR1 SGHNT, CDR2 YYREEE (reference sequence). CDR3 size: 16 residues.

The genes are TRBV21-1 and TRBJ1-3; the D segment call TRBD1 is taken from the table without a DNA check. TRBV21-1 is listed as a pseudogene. The CDR3 contains 15 residues. The CDR3 loop reads CASSTGQGAEDTIYF. CDR3 nucleotide sequence: TGTGCCAGCAGCACGGGACAGGGGGCTGAGGACACCATATATTTT.

The chain couples TRBV5-1 to TRBJ1-2, with no clear D. Trimming stripped 4 bases from V and 0 bases from J, with 7 bases between. From germline, CDR1 is SGHRS and CDR2 YFSETQ. The CDR3 sequence is 13 residues long. DNA of the CDR3: TGCGCCAGCAGCCCCGTTTCTAACTATGGCTACACCTTC. Translated: CASSPVSNYGYTF.

The chain employs TRBV7-9 and TRBJ1-1; D perhaps matches TRBD1 (6 bases). The V end was cut by 5 bases, the J end by 0 bases, with 19 bases between. CDR1 is SEHNR, CDR2 FQNEAQ, per germline (reference sequence). The CDR3 covers 17 residues. The CDR3 region is CASSPPWTALLNTEAFF. The CDR3 DNA is TGTGCCAGCAGCCCTCCGTGGACAGCACTCTTGAACACTGAAGCTTTCTTT.

The J gene is TRBJ1-3, the V gene TRBV29-1; a possible D gene is TRBD1 (6 bases). V was trimmed by 3 bases and J by 1 base, leaving 25 bases between them. The CDR3 is 19 amino acids. Per germline, CDR1 SQVTM and CDR2 ANQGSEA. The DNA for the CDR3 is TGCAGCGTTGAGGCCAGGGGACCCGACGGCCCCTCATCTGGAAACACCATATATTTT. It yields the protein CSVEARGPDGPSSGNTIYF.